This T cell receptor beta chain was observed in a study of T cell clonality in common variable immunodeficiency. Here immunoSEQ multiplex PCR was the method, and the copy in TCRdb shows in-frame clones only, minus some. Sampling found 30,000 to 40,000 clones, none seen once. This clone has ten or more counts. The antigen is unknown. From the germline J gene comes the end of the CDR3, since the read stops 3 residues before it. This CDR3 has 14 residues. CDR1 KGHSH and CDR2 LQKENI come from the germline V gene. Germline trimming cut 6 bases from V and 1 base from J; bases unmatched to any gene: 3. Study results and caveats: CVID subjects shared fewer TCRbeta clones than healthy controls did.

The sequence derives from a person aged 18 to 69 in good health. The sequenced material came from peripheral blood mononuclear cells. J is TRBJ1-1 and V is TRBV18, with 9 bases fitting TRBD1. The sequenced part of the CDR3 DNA is TGTGCCAGCTCCAGGACAGGGGCGAACACTGAA. Its protein product is CASSRTGANTE. The complete CDR3 reads CASSRTGANTEAFF.